This is a list of T cell receptor beta chains from one sample in a study of cytomegalovirus exposure and HLA in healthy donors. Profiled with immunoSEQ multiplex PCR; TCRdb holds only in-frame clones, not every one. The sample's table shows 150,000 or so clones. The specimen sequenced was PBMCs. Receptors were obtained from a woman between 45 and 60 years old in good health and CMV-seronegative. The CDR3 runs from the conserved cysteine through the conserved F or W. D genes are given only for firm matches.

TRBJ1-2,TRBD1,TRBV27,CASSLALGQGPRGYTF,TGTGCCAGCAGTTTGGCCTTAGGACAGGGGCCAAGGGGCTACACCTTC
TRBJ2-1,NA,TRBV4-3,CASSQHRGEQFF,TGCGCCAGCAGCCAACACCGGGGTGAACAGTTCTTC
TRBJ2-2,TRBD1,TRBV19,CASTRSGTGGFGELFF,TGTGCCAGTACACGCTCCGGGACAGGGGGGTTCGGGGAGCTGTTTTTT
TRBJ2-3,TRBD2,TRBV5-1,CASSLGLAGFASTDTQYF,TGCGCCAGCAGCTTGGGACTAGCGGGCTTTGCTAGCACAGATACGCAGTATTTT
TRBJ1-5,NA,TRBV9,CASSSWGDSNQPQHF,TGTGCCAGCAGCTCTTGGGGAGATAGCAATCAGCCCCAGCATTTT
TRBJ2-1,TRBD1,TRBV28,CASSLPGTVNEQFF,TGTGCCAGCAGTTTACCCGGGACAGTTAATGAGCAGTTCTTC
TRBJ2-2,TRBD1,TRBV5-1,CASSYTGTGVGSGELFF,TGCGCCAGCAGCTACACCGGGACAGGGGTCGGATCCGGGGAGCTGTTTTTT
TRBJ2-7,NA,TRBV7-2,CASTQQEGVPYEQYF,TGTGCCAGCACCCAGCAAGAGGGAGTCCCCTACGAGCAGTACTTC
TRBJ2-1,NA,TRBV6-5,CASSLPGLPQFF,TGTGCCAGCAGTCTCCCGGGACTCCCGCAGTTCTTC
TRBJ2-5,TRBD1,TRBV5-1,CASSLQGARETQYF,TGCGCCAGCAGCTTGCAGGGGGCCCGAGAGACCCAGTACTTC
TRBJ2-5,NA,TRBV4-1,CASSRTGHAIQETQYF,TGCGCCAGCAGCCGCACCGGACACGCCATCCAAGAGACCCAGTACTTC
TRBJ2-5,NA,TRBV19,CASSRDTNQETQYF,TGTGCCAGTAGTAGGGACACCAACCAAGAGACCCAGTACTTC
TRBJ1-5,TRBD1,TRBV30,CAWSVRTGGYQPQHF,TGTGCCTGGAGTGTTCGGACAGGGGGCTATCAGCCCCAGCATTTT
TRBJ1-5,NA,TRBV4-2,CASSHPRGPQHF,TGTGCCAGCAGCCACCCAAGGGGGCCCCAGCATTTT
TRBJ1-5,NA,TRBV6-5,CASSPSGLQPQHF,TGTGCCAGCAGTCCTTCAGGGCTGCAGCCCCAGCATTTT
TRBJ1-6,TRBD1,TRBV7-2,CASSRTWTGHNSPLHF,TGTGCCAGCAGCCGAACTTGGACAGGCCATAATTCACCCCTCCACTTT
TRBJ2-5,TRBD1,TRBV29-1,CSVVTGGSETQYF,TGCAGCGTTGTGACAGGGGGTTCGGAGACCCAGTACTTC
TRBJ2-7,TRBD2,TRBV5-1,CASSLGVAGVSEQYF,TGCGCCAGCAGCTTGGGGGTAGCGGGAGTCAGCGAGCAGTACTTT
TRBJ2-2,NA,TRBV5-1,CASSLAFSGLTGELFF,TGCGCCAGCAGCTTGGCCTTTTCGGGGTTGACCGGGGAGCTGTTTTTT
TRBJ2-5,TRBD2,TRBV7-2,CASRYLGLADQETQYF,TGTGCCAGCAGATATCTGGGACTAGCGGACCAAGAGACCCAGTACTTC
TRBJ1-3,NA,TRBV9,CASTTDFSGNTIYF,TGTGCCAGCACCACGGACTTCTCTGGAAACACCATATATTTT
TRBJ1-4,TRBD1,TRBV18,CASSPRTGFNEKLFF,TGTGCCAGCTCACCACGGACAGGCTTTAATGAAAAACTGTTTTTT
TRBJ2-7,TRBD1,TRBV5-1,CASSGQGFPYEQYF,TGCGCCAGCAGCGGACAGGGGTTTCCCTACGAGCAGTACTTC
TRBJ2-2,NA,TRBV5-1,CASVGAWTGELFF,TGCGCCAGCGTGGGGGCGTGGACCGGGGAGCTGTTTTTT
TRBJ1-3,NA,TRBV7-2,CASSLGGLGNTIYF,TGTGCCAGCAGCTTGGGGGGGCTAGGAAACACCATATATTTT
TRBJ2-5,NA,TRBV15,CATRGGWDSQETQYF,TGTGCCACCAGGGGGGGTTGGGACAGCCAAGAGACCCAGTACTTC
TRBJ1-6,TRBD1,TRBV5-6,CASSRDRSSYNSPLHF,TGTGCCAGCAGCCGGGACAGAAGCTCCTATAATTCACCCCTCCACTTT